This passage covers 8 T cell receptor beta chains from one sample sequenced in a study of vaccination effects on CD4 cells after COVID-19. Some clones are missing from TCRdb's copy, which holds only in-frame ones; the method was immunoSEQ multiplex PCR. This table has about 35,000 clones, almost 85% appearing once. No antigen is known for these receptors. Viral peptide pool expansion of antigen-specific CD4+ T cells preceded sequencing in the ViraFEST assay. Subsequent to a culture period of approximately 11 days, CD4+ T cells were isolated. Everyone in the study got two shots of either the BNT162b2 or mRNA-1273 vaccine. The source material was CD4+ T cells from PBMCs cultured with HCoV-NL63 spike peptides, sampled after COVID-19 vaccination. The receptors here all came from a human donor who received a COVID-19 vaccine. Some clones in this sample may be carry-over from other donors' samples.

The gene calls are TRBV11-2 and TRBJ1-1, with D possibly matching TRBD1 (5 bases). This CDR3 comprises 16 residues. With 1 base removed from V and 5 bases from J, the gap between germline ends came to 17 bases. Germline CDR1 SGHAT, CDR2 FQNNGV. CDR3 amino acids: CASSLAGARAGTEAFF. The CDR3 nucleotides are TGTGCCAGCAGCTTAGCTGGGGCGCGTGCGGGAACTGAAGCTTTCTTT.

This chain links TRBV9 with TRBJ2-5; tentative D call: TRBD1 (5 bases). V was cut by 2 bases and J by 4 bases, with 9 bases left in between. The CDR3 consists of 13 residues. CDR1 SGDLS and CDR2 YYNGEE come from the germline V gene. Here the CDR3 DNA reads TGTGCCAGCAGCGTCAGGGTGGGAGAGACCCAGTACTTC. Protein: CASSVRVGETQYF.

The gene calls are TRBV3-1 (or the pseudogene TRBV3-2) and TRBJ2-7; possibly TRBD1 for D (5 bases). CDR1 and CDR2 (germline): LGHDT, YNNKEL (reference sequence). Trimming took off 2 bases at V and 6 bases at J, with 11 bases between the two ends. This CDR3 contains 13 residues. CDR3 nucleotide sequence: TGTGCCAGCAGCCAACGAAGGGGATCCGAGCAGTACGTC. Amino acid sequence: CASSQRRGSEQYV.

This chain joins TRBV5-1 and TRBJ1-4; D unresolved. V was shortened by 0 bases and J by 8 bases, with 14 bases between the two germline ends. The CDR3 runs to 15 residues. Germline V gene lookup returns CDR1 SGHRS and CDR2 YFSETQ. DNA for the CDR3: TGCGCCAGCAGCTTGGATGTGGGTTCTGTCGAAAAACTGTTTTTT. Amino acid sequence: CASSLDVGSVEKLFF.

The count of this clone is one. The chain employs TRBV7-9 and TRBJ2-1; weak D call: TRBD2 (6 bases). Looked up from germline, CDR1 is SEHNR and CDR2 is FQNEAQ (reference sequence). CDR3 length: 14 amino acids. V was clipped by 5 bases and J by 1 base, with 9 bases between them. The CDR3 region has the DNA TGTGCCAGCAGCCCCGGGACTTCCTACAATGAGCAGTTCTTC. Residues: CASSPGTSYNEQFF.

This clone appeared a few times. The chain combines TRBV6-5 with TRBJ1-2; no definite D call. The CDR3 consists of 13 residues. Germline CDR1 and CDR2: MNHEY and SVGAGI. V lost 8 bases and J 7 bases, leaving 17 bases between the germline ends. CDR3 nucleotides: TGTGCCAGCTCGAGGATCTCTTCGGTTGGCTACACCTTC. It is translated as CASSRISSVGYTF.

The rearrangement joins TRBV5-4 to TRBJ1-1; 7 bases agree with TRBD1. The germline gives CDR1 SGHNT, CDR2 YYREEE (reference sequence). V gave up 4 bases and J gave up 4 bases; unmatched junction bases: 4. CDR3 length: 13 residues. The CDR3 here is CASSTDRTTEAFF. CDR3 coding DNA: TGTGCCAGCAGCACGGACAGGACCACTGAAGCTTTCTTT.

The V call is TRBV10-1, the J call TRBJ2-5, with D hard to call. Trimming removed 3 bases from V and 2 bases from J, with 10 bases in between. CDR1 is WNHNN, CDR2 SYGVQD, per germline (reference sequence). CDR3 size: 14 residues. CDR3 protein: CASSDDAKQETQYF. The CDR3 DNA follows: TGCGCCAGCAGTGACGATGCTAAGCAAGAGACCCAGTACTTC.